Listed below are T cell receptor beta chains from one sample, sequenced in a study of beta chain features in type 1 diabetes. Sequencing was performed with immunoSEQ multiplex PCR; in TCRdb, only in-frame clones are kept and a portion is missing. The table shows roughly 150,000 clones, with about 9% occurring only once. Specimen: central memory CD4+ T cells from blood. These receptors were obtained from a woman aged 30 to 39 with type 1 diabetes. The CDR3 runs from the conserved cysteine through the conserved F or W. The order of the fields is J gene, D gene, clone size, V gene, CDR3 DNA, CDR3 protein. A D gene is named only where the DNA matches it firmly. Part of the rows lack a size; the others show once, few, many or a class for expanded clones.

j_gene: TRBJ2-7
d_gene: .
abundance: .
v_gene: TRBV5-6
CDR3nt: TGTGCCAGCAGCTTGGGGGGGCCAAGCTACGAGCAGTACTTC
CDR3aa: CASSLGGPSYEQYF

j_gene: TRBJ2-5
d_gene: TRBD1
abundance: few
v_gene: TRBV6-1
CDR3nt: TGTGCCAGCAGCGACAGGGGGTTAAAGACCCAGTACTTC
CDR3aa: CASSDRGLKTQYF

j_gene: TRBJ2-1
d_gene: TRBD2
abundance: .
v_gene: TRBV9
CDR3nt: TGTGCCAGCAGCGTCTCGCCCGGGACTAGCGGGAGTGGTGAGCAGTTCTTC
CDR3aa: CASSVSPGTSGSGEQFF

j_gene: TRBJ2-2
d_gene: TRBD1
abundance: .
v_gene: TRBV4-2
CDR3nt: TGTGCCAGCAGCCAGCTACAGGGGTACACCGGGGAGCTGTTTTTT
CDR3aa: CASSQLQGYTGELFF

j_gene: TRBJ2-1
d_gene: .
abundance: .
v_gene: TRBV5-1
CDR3nt: TGCGCCAGCAGCCTGCAGGGTTCCCCGTACAATGAGCAGTTCTTC
CDR3aa: CASSLQGSPYNEQFF

j_gene: TRBJ1-4
d_gene: .
abundance: .
v_gene: TRBV27
CDR3nt: TGTGCCAGCAGTTCCCTACAGGGCCCAAATGAAAAACTGTTTTTT
CDR3aa: CASSSLQGPNEKLFF

j_gene: TRBJ1-5
d_gene: .
abundance: few
v_gene: TRBV4-1
CDR3nt: TGCGCCAGCAGCCAAGAGTGGCCGAGCAATCAGCCCCAGCATTTT
CDR3aa: CASSQEWPSNQPQHF

j_gene: TRBJ1-3
d_gene: .
abundance: .
v_gene: TRBV28
CDR3nt: TGTGCCAGCAGTCTCCCCGGGGGCTCTGGAAACACCATATATTTT
CDR3aa: CASSLPGGSGNTIYF

j_gene: TRBJ1-1
d_gene: .
abundance: .
v_gene: TRBV18
CDR3nt: TGTGCCAGCTCACTCGGTAGCTGGAACACTGAAGCTTTCTTT
CDR3aa: CASSLGSWNTEAFF

j_gene: TRBJ1-1
d_gene: .
abundance: few
v_gene: TRBV5-6
CDR3nt: TGTGCCAGCAGCTTGGGCCCCGAACGTCGGGCTTTCTTT
CDR3aa: CASSLGPERRAFF

j_gene: TRBJ1-2
d_gene: TRBD1
abundance: few
v_gene: TRBV6-1
CDR3nt: TGTGCCAGCAGTGAATGGGCAGGGGGCAATGGCTACACCTTC
CDR3aa: CASSEWAGGNGYTF

j_gene: TRBJ2-2
d_gene: .
abundance: .
v_gene: TRBV6-5
CDR3nt: TGTGCCAGCATTGATGCGGAGCCGAACACCGGGGAGCTGTTTTTT
CDR3aa: CASIDAEPNTGELFF

j_gene: TRBJ2-3
d_gene: .
abundance: .
v_gene: TRBV4-1
CDR3nt: TGCGCCAGCAGCCAAGAGCGGGACAGTGGCACAGATACGCAGTATTTT
CDR3aa: CASSQERDSGTDTQYF

j_gene: TRBJ1-2
d_gene: TRBD1
abundance: few
v_gene: TRBV6-5
CDR3nt: TGTGCCAGCAGTCGGGACAGGGGTCTCTATGGCTACACCTTC
CDR3aa: CASSRDRGLYGYTF

j_gene: TRBJ1-2
d_gene: .
abundance: .
v_gene: TRBV7-8
CDR3nt: TGTGCCAGCAGCTTAGACTCGTTCCACTATGGCTACACCTTC
CDR3aa: CASSLDSFHYGYTF

j_gene: TRBJ2-1
d_gene: .
abundance: few
v_gene: TRBV7-3
CDR3nt: TGTGCCAGCAGCTTAGCCACCCGAGCTGAGCAGTTCTTC
CDR3aa: CASSLATRAEQFF

j_gene: TRBJ2-1
d_gene: TRBD2
abundance: few
v_gene: TRBV5-1
CDR3nt: TGCGCCAGCAGCTTGGGGACTAGCAATGAGCAGTTCTTC
CDR3aa: CASSLGTSNEQFF

j_gene: TRBJ1-2
d_gene: TRBD1
abundance: few
v_gene: TRBV7-9
CDR3nt: TGTGCCAGCAGCCAAGGCAGGGGGGACTATGGCTACACCTTC
CDR3aa: CASSQGRGDYGYTF

j_gene: TRBJ2-1
d_gene: TRBD1
abundance: few
v_gene: TRBV18
CDR3nt: TGTGCCAGCTCAGGACAGGGGTACAATGAGCAGTTCTTC
CDR3aa: CASSGQGYNEQFF

j_gene: TRBJ2-5
d_gene: .
abundance: .
v_gene: TRBV30
CDR3nt: TGTGCCTGGAGAAATCCGGGTAGCCAAGAGACCCAGTACTTC
CDR3aa: CAWRNPGSQETQYF

j_gene: TRBJ2-3
d_gene: TRBD2
abundance: few
v_gene: TRBV5-1
CDR3nt: TGCGCCAGCACCCGAGCGGGGGACACAGATACGCAGTATTTT
CDR3aa: CASTRAGDTDTQYF

j_gene: TRBJ1-5
d_gene: .
abundance: few
v_gene: TRBV15
CDR3nt: TGTGCCACCAGCACGTACAATCAGCCCCAGCATTTT
CDR3aa: CATSTYNQPQHF

j_gene: TRBJ2-6
d_gene: .
abundance: .
v_gene: TRBV14
CDR3nt: TGTGCCAGCAGCACACAGTTCTCTGGGGCCAACGTCCTGACTTTC
CDR3aa: CASSTQFSGANVLTF

j_gene: TRBJ1-2
d_gene: TRBD1
abundance: .
v_gene: TRBV5-4
CDR3nt: TGTGCCAGCGGGGGGACAGGGACCTTGGCTAACTATGGCTACACCTTC
CDR3aa: CASGGTGTLANYGYTF

j_gene: TRBJ1-1
d_gene: .
abundance: .
v_gene: TRBV6-1
CDR3nt: TGTGCCAGCACCAAAACAGGTATTCTCCCTGAAGCTTTCTTT
CDR3aa: CASTKTGILPEAFF

j_gene: TRBJ2-1
d_gene: TRBD2
abundance: .
v_gene: TRBV30
CDR3nt: TGTGCCTGGGGGGACGAGCGGGGGGTCTACAATGAGCAGTTCTTC
CDR3aa: CAWGDERGVYNEQFF

j_gene: TRBJ2-7
d_gene: .
abundance: .
v_gene: TRBV28
CDR3nt: TGTGCCAGCAGTTTTTCTGACGGTATTGGGGAGGTGCAGTACTTC
CDR3aa: CASSFSDGIGEVQYF

j_gene: TRBJ2-5
d_gene: .
abundance: few
v_gene: TRBV29-1
CDR3nt: TGCAGCGTTGAGTCCTCCGGGGAGACCCAGTACTTC
CDR3aa: CSVESSGETQYF

j_gene: TRBJ1-2
d_gene: .
abundance: few
v_gene: TRBV6-5
CDR3nt: TGTGCCAGCAGCCCGATCTCAGGGACTAACTATGGCTACACCTTC
CDR3aa: CASSPISGTNYGYTF

j_gene: TRBJ2-7
d_gene: TRBD2
abundance: few
v_gene: TRBV5-1
CDR3nt: TGCGCCAGCAGCTTGGGTTTGCGGGAGCCGCTCGACGAGCAGTACTTC
CDR3aa: CASSLGLREPLDEQYF

j_gene: TRBJ2-7
d_gene: TRBD1
abundance: few
v_gene: TRBV11-2
CDR3nt: TGTGCCAGCAGCCCCCTCTCGGGACAGGGGGCTAGGGAGCAGTACTTC
CDR3aa: CASSPLSGQGAREQYF

j_gene: TRBJ2-3
d_gene: .
abundance: few
v_gene: TRBV5-6
CDR3nt: TGTGCCAGCAGCGCCCTGGACTGGGGGGGCAAAGATACGCAGTATTTT
CDR3aa: CASSALDWGGKDTQYF

j_gene: TRBJ1-2
d_gene: .
abundance: few
v_gene: TRBV6-5
CDR3nt: TGTGCCAGCAGTTACGGGTTCGGACAGCTATATGGCTACACCTTC
CDR3aa: CASSYGFGQLYGYTF

j_gene: TRBJ2-7
d_gene: TRBD1
abundance: few
v_gene: TRBV19
CDR3nt: TGTGCCAGTAGTCCGACAGGGGGCGTAGCTTGGCAGTACTTC
CDR3aa: CASSPTGGVAWQYF

j_gene: TRBJ2-6
d_gene: TRBD2
abundance: few
v_gene: TRBV9
CDR3nt: TGTGCCAGCAGGGATGGACTAGCGGGAGGTTATGGGGCCAACGTCCTGACTTTC
CDR3aa: CASRDGLAGGYGANVLTF

j_gene: TRBJ1-1
d_gene: .
abundance: once
v_gene: TRBV7-9
CDR3nt: TGTGCCAGCAGCCTAGTCGGGTGGACTGAAGCTTTCTTT
CDR3aa: CASSLVGWTEAFF

j_gene: TRBJ2-7
d_gene: .
abundance: few
v_gene: TRBV5-1
CDR3nt: TGCGCCAGCAGCTCTAGGACGGACACCTACGAGCAGTACTTC
CDR3aa: CASSSRTDTYEQYF

j_gene: TRBJ1-1
d_gene: TRBD1
abundance: .
v_gene: TRBV25-1
CDR3nt: TGTGCCAGCAGGAACAGGGGCTGGGCGAACACTGAAGCTTTCTTT
CDR3aa: CASRNRGWANTEAFF

j_gene: TRBJ2-7
d_gene: TRBD2
abundance: .
v_gene: TRBV18
CDR3nt: TGTGCCAGCTCGCCGGGACTAGCGGGAGAGGCCTACGAGCAGTACTTC
CDR3aa: CASSPGLAGEAYEQYF

j_gene: TRBJ1-1
d_gene: .
abundance: .
v_gene: TRBV7-9
CDR3nt: TGTGCCAGCAGCTTAATGGAGGGGCGATCTGAAGCTTTCTTT
CDR3aa: CASSLMEGRSEAFF

j_gene: TRBJ1-1
d_gene: TRBD1
abundance: .
v_gene: TRBV11-1
CDR3nt: TGTGCCAGCAGCCTTAACAGGGGCAACACTGAAGCTTTCTTT
CDR3aa: CASSLNRGNTEAFF

j_gene: TRBJ2-7
d_gene: .
abundance: .
v_gene: TRBV4-1
CDR3nt: TGCGCCAGCAGCCAAATCAGCGTCGGTATAAGCTCCTACGAGCAGTACTTC
CDR3aa: CASSQISVGISSYEQYF

j_gene: TRBJ2-3
d_gene: .
abundance: .
v_gene: TRBV7-9
CDR3nt: TGTGCCAGCAGCCCCCAAGATACGCAGTATTTT
CDR3aa: CASSPQDTQYF

j_gene: TRBJ2-7
d_gene: TRBD1
abundance: .
v_gene: TRBV29-1
CDR3nt: TGCAGCGTGGGACAGGCCTACGAGCAGTACTTC
CDR3aa: CSVGQAYEQYF

j_gene: TRBJ2-5
d_gene: TRBD1
abundance: .
v_gene: TRBV6-1
CDR3nt: TGTGCCAGCAGTGAAGCGCTGTACAGGGGGCAAGAGACCCAGTACTTC
CDR3aa: CASSEALYRGQETQYF

j_gene: TRBJ1-3
d_gene: TRBD1
abundance: .
v_gene: TRBV30
CDR3nt: TGTGCCTGGAGTACAGGGGGCTTTGGAAACACCATATATTTT
CDR3aa: CAWSTGGFGNTIYF

j_gene: TRBJ1-2
d_gene: .
abundance: .
v_gene: TRBV7-9
CDR3nt: TGTGCCAGCAGCTTAGGGTCAGCGGATACCTATGGCTACACCTTC
CDR3aa: CASSLGSADTYGYTF

j_gene: TRBJ1-1
d_gene: .
abundance: few
v_gene: TRBV5-1
CDR3nt: TGCGCCAGCAGCTTGGGCCACAACGAAGCTTTCTTT
CDR3aa: CASSLGHNEAFF

j_gene: TRBJ2-1
d_gene: TRBD2
abundance: .
v_gene: TRBV11-2
CDR3nt: TGTGCCAGCAGCACTCAGCGGGGACGTAATGAGCAGTTCTTC
CDR3aa: CASSTQRGRNEQFF